This T cell receptor (beta chain) was sequenced during a study of blood T cell repertoires in COVID-19. Study overall: Nucleic acid was either cDNA or gDNA, and it came from T cells, B-cell-depleted T cells, or PBMCs.

Authors' data handling: Using reference gene primer amplification, nucleated cell counts were estimated. Generated by immunoSEQ multiplex PCR, the TCRdb table keeps only in-frame clones and is missing some. From that table come the V and J calls and clone size; the DNA was used to work out D and trimming. The repertoire holds 60,000 to 70,000 clones, with 88% as singletons. Trimming removed 0 bases from V and 3 bases from J, with 7 bases in between. The CDR3 spans 15 residues. From germline, CDR1 is KGHDR and CDR2 SFDVKD. The TCR was taken from a woman aged 40 to 50 who had recovered from COVID-19. The rearrangement uses TRBV24-1 and TRBJ2-2; D call uncertain. The sequencing input was PBMCs or T cells enriched from blood (not recorded which). The CDR3 is CATSDLSRDTGELFF. The CDR3 bases are TGTGCCACCAGTGATTTGAGCCGGGACACCGGGGAGCTGTTTTTT.